The 8 T cell receptor beta chains in this list originate from one sample, sequenced in a study of blood T cells in healthy people across ages (dated by TCRdb to 2013 to 2016). To prepare the library, 5' RACE was applied. TCRdb lists the instrument as Illumina HiSeq 2500. A second PCR of roughly 6 to 11 cycles was run with a J-beta primer mix and a sample-barcoded 5' primer. TCRdb handled the public reads itself, with Q25 trimming in fastp and clone calling in MiXCR, and kept productive beta chains. Each CDR3 protein gets just one entry, which takes the most common genes and DNA from the rows behind it. Recorded for this sample are 650,000 to 700,000 distinct CDR3 sequences; 52% of them occurred a single time. In total, the top ten clones hold 13% of the sample. Source material: blood. These receptors were obtained from a woman at least 80 years old in good health.

Remarks on this clonotype: A much bigger clone sits one base away, suggesting this may be a read error. The V gene is TRBV28, the J gene TRBJ2-5; D is perhaps TRBD2 (6 bases). Germline V gene data show CDR1 as MDHEN and CDR2 as SYDVKM. The CDR3 spans 16 residues. As DNA, the CDR3 is TGTGCCAGCAGCCGGAGGGCCCCAGGTCTACAAGAGGCCCAGTACTTC. It translates to CASSRRAPGLQEAQYF.

This clonotype was observed many times. This sequence joins TRBV9 and TRBJ2-3; 8 positions match TRBD2. The V gene's germline CDR1 is SGDLS and CDR2 YYNGEE. V shed 0 bases and J 4 bases; nucleotides not matched to a gene: 7. This CDR3 has 16 residues. Here the CDR3 DNA reads TGTGCCAGCAGCGTAGCGTCTAGCGGGCGATCAGATACGCAGTATTTT. It encodes CASSVASSGRSDTQYF.

The CDR3 nucleotides read TGCAGTGCTAGAGTTCGCAGGGAGGCTTTCGATGAGCAGTTCTTC. Translation gives CSARVRREAFDEQFF. The chain recombines TRBV20-1 with TRBJ2-1; possibly TRBD2 for D (6 bases). V was cut by 1 base and J by 8 bases, with 18 bases left in between. CDR1 and CDR2 from the germline V gene are DFQATT and SNEGSKA (reference sequence). The CDR3 is 15 amino acids.

The CDR3 DNA sequence: TGTGCCAGCAACGACAGGGGCAGCAATCAGCCCCAGCATTTT. This translates into CASNDRGSNQPQHF. J is TRBJ1-5 and V is TRBV6-2 or TRBV6-3; 8 bases are shared with TRBD1. The CDR3 runs 14 residues. V shed 7 bases, J shed 1 base, and the junction held 3 bases outside the gene matches. The V gene's germline CDR1 is MNHEY and CDR2 SVGEGT.

A remark on this clonotype: This may be a read error, as it is one base from a much larger clone. The DNA of the CDR3 is TGTGCCAGCAGCTTAGCGGTCCGGCAAGAGACCCAGTACTTC. It translates to CASSLAVRQETQYF. The V and J genes are TRBV11-2 and TRBJ2-5; D uncertain. Germline values: CDR1 SGHAT, CDR2 FQNNGV. V lost 1 base to trimming and J lost 2 bases, with 8 bases between them. The CDR3 length is 14 residues.

Concerning this clonotype itself: An end of the junction does not agree with germline; a read error may underlie this. The CDR3 DNA is TGTGCCAGCAGTGATAGCACAGGGTTTTGGGAGCAGTATTTC. Its protein product is CASSDSTGFWEQYF. The chain carries TRBV3-1 and TRBJ2-7; D is possibly TRBD1 (6 bases). Germline V gene sequence: CDR1 LGHDT, CDR2 YNNKEL (reference sequence). The CDR3 is 14 residues long.

The chain couples TRBV13 to TRBJ2-7; 10 bases align to TRBD2. The CDR3 sequence is 16 residues long. V gave up 1 base and J gave up 0 bases; unmatched junction bases: 3. Germline V lookup: CDR1 PRHDT, CDR2 FYEKMQ (reference sequence). The CDR3 DNA sequence: TGTGCCAGCAGCTTAGAGGCTAGCGGGAGCTCCTACGAGCAGTACTTC. It translates to CASSLEASGSSYEQYF.

The chain has TRBV4-1 and TRBJ2-5; unclear D gene. The V gene lost 4 bases and the J gene lost 5 bases, with 11 bases spanning the gap. This CDR3 region has 13 residues. Looked up from germline, CDR1 is MGHRA and CDR2 is YSYEKL. The CDR3 DNA sequence: TGCGCCAGCAGCCCAAGTGGCTCGGAGACCCAGTACTTC. It codes for CASSPSGSETQYF.